Listed below are T cell receptor beta chains from one sample, sequenced in a study of T cell responses to AZD1222 COVID-19 vaccine. Data came from immunoSEQ multiplex PCR; TCRdb stores just in-frame clones and leaves some out. The top ten hold 2.5% to 3.5% of the sample, which has tens of thousands of clones, about nine tenths seen once. The material sequenced was peripheral blood, taken on day 0 of AZD1222 vaccination. These receptors all come from an adult in good health. Both conserved end residues are part of each CDR3. Fields, in order: D gene, clone size, J gene, V gene, CDR3 protein, CDR3 DNA. D genes are given only for firm matches. The listing skips clone size in some rows; elsewhere it reads once, few, many or a size class.

D gene: NA; clone size: NA; J gene: TRBJ2-7; V gene: TRBV19; CDR3 protein: CASRLAGAKVYEQYF; CDR3 DNA: TGTGCCAGTAGGCTGGCGGGGGCGAAAGTATACGAGCAGTACTTC
D gene: NA; clone size: NA; J gene: TRBJ1-5; V gene: TRBV6-1; CDR3 protein: CASSDSLNQPQHF; CDR3 DNA: TGTGCCAGCAGTGACAGCCTTAATCAGCCCCAGCATTTT
D gene: NA; clone size: NA; J gene: TRBJ2-7; V gene: TRBV3-1/TRBV3-2; CDR3 protein: CASSLGPSSYEQYF; CDR3 DNA: TGTGCCAGCTCCTTGGGCCCGAGCTCCTACGAGCAGTACTTC
D gene: NA; clone size: NA; J gene: TRBJ1-5; V gene: TRBV11-2; CDR3 protein: CASSLGRDQPQHF; CDR3 DNA: TGTGCCAGCAGCTTGGGAAGGGACCAGCCCCAGCATTTT
D gene: NA; clone size: NA; J gene: TRBJ1-2; V gene: TRBV3-1/TRBV3-2; CDR3 protein: CASRAGVGYTF; CDR3 DNA: TGTGCCAGCAGAGCAGGGGTTGGCTACACCTTC
D gene: TRBD2; clone size: few; J gene: TRBJ2-1; V gene: TRBV19; CDR3 protein: CASSRGLAGDEQFF; CDR3 DNA: TGTGCCAGTAGTAGAGGACTAGCGGGGGATGAGCAGTTCTTC
D gene: NA; clone size: NA; J gene: TRBJ1-2; V gene: TRBV4-2; CDR3 protein: CASSQPVSRGAIGYGYTF; CDR3 DNA: TGTGCCAGCAGCCAACCAGTGTCGAGGGGGGCGATCGGATATGGCTACACCTTC
D gene: NA; clone size: NA; J gene: TRBJ2-2; V gene: TRBV24-1; CDR3 protein: CATSDLTGRDTGELFF; CDR3 DNA: TGTGCCACCAGTGATTTGACCGGGAGAGACACCGGGGAGCTGTTTTTT
D gene: TRBD1; clone size: NA; J gene: TRBJ1-2; V gene: TRBV4-2; CDR3 protein: CASSHSGTGDVYGYTF; CDR3 DNA: TGTGCCAGCAGCCACAGCGGGACAGGGGATGTCTATGGCTACACCTTC
D gene: NA; clone size: NA; J gene: TRBJ2-7; V gene: TRBV3-1/TRBV3-2; CDR3 protein: CASSQDGYTYEQYF; CDR3 DNA: TGTGCCAGCAGCCAAGATGGTTACACCTACGAGCAGTACTTC
D gene: NA; clone size: NA; J gene: TRBJ1-1; V gene: TRBV7-2; CDR3 protein: CASSLRRGNTEAFF; CDR3 DNA: TGTGCCAGCAGCTTACGCAGGGGGAACACTGAAGCTTTCTTT
D gene: NA; clone size: NA; J gene: TRBJ1-2; V gene: TRBV29-1; CDR3 protein: CSVGGGGYGYTF; CDR3 DNA: TGCAGCGTTGGTGGTGGTGGCTATGGCTACACCTTC
D gene: NA; clone size: NA; J gene: TRBJ1-1; V gene: TRBV6-5; CDR3 protein: CASSSIEGKGTEAFF; CDR3 DNA: TGTGCCAGCTCAAGCATCGAGGGGAAGGGCACTGAAGCTTTCTTT
D gene: TRBD2; clone size: few; J gene: TRBJ2-3; V gene: TRBV27; CDR3 protein: CASSSATSGSTDTQYF; CDR3 DNA: TGTGCCAGCAGCTCTGCGACTAGCGGTAGCACAGATACGCAGTATTTT
D gene: NA; clone size: NA; J gene: TRBJ1-2; V gene: TRBV28; CDR3 protein: CASRPPGTGSLGYTF; CDR3 DNA: TGTGCCAGCAGACCTCCCGGGACGGGGAGCCTTGGCTACACCTTC
D gene: TRBD2; clone size: NA; J gene: TRBJ2-2; V gene: TRBV7-8; CDR3 protein: CASSLGPSGETGELFF; CDR3 DNA: TGTGCCAGCAGCTTAGGGCCTAGCGGGGAAACCGGGGAGCTGTTTTTT
D gene: NA; clone size: NA; J gene: TRBJ2-5; V gene: TRBV5-1; CDR3 protein: CASSGGQGGQETQYF; CDR3 DNA: TGCGCCAGCAGCGGAGGACAGGGAGGGCAAGAGACCCAGTACTTC
D gene: NA; clone size: NA; J gene: TRBJ2-2; V gene: TRBV11-3; CDR3 protein: CASTFRGSTGELFF; CDR3 DNA: TGTGCCAGCACCTTCCGGGGGAGTACCGGGGAGCTGTTTTTT
D gene: TRBD2; clone size: NA; J gene: TRBJ2-7; V gene: TRBV5-5; CDR3 protein: CASSSKPGTSNYHEQYF; CDR3 DNA: TGTGCCAGCAGCTCAAAACCAGGGACTAGCAATTACCACGAGCAGTACTTC
D gene: NA; clone size: NA; J gene: TRBJ1-2; V gene: TRBV29-1; CDR3 protein: CSVQGQAGYGYTF; CDR3 DNA: TGCAGCGTCCAAGGTCAGGCCGGCTATGGCTACACCTTC
D gene: NA; clone size: NA; J gene: TRBJ1-1; V gene: TRBV18; CDR3 protein: CASSPPSGASMNTEAFF; CDR3 DNA: TGTGCCAGCTCACCACCCTCCGGGGCTTCAATGAACACTGAAGCTTTCTTT
D gene: NA; clone size: NA; J gene: TRBJ2-7; V gene: TRBV9; CDR3 protein: CASSVVEGYEQYF; CDR3 DNA: TGTGCCAGCAGCGTAGTGGAAGGCTACGAGCAGTACTTC
D gene: TRBD2; clone size: NA; J gene: TRBJ2-7; V gene: TRBV3-1/TRBV3-2; CDR3 protein: CASSQGPAGRYEQYF; CDR3 DNA: TGTGCCAGCAGCCAAGGGCCAGCGGGAAGATACGAGCAGTACTTC
D gene: NA; clone size: NA; J gene: TRBJ2-1; V gene: TRBV30; CDR3 protein: CAWSKTDSYNEQFF; CDR3 DNA: TGTGCCTGGAGTAAAACGGACTCCTACAATGAGCAGTTCTTC
D gene: NA; clone size: NA; J gene: TRBJ1-1; V gene: TRBV27; CDR3 protein: CASSFGQGLTEAFF; CDR3 DNA: TGTGCCAGCAGTTTCGGCCAGGGTTTGACTGAAGCTTTCTTT
D gene: TRBD1; clone size: few; J gene: TRBJ1-6; V gene: TRBV25-1; CDR3 protein: CASSASTGRNSPLHF; CDR3 DNA: TGTGCCAGCAGTGCGTCGACAGGGCGCAATTCACCCCTCCACTTT
D gene: NA; clone size: once; J gene: TRBJ1-1; V gene: TRBV27; CDR3 protein: CATRTDMNTEAFF; CDR3 DNA: TGTGCCACGCGGACAGATATGAACACTGAAGCTTTCTTT
D gene: NA; clone size: NA; J gene: TRBJ2-1; V gene: TRBV9; CDR3 protein: CASSSFDEQFF; CDR3 DNA: TGTGCCAGCAGCTCGTTCGATGAGCAGTTCTTC
D gene: NA; clone size: NA; J gene: TRBJ2-5; V gene: TRBV16; CDR3 protein: CASSQSIVTGRWQETQYF; CDR3 DNA: TGTGCCAGCAGCCAATCGATTGTAACAGGGCGGTGGCAAGAGACCCAGTACTTC
D gene: TRBD2; clone size: NA; J gene: TRBJ2-1; V gene: TRBV19; CDR3 protein: CASSAALAGAEQFF; CDR3 DNA: TGTGCCAGTAGTGCCGCGCTAGCGGGAGCTGAGCAGTTCTTC
D gene: NA; clone size: NA; J gene: TRBJ1-1; V gene: TRBV12-3/TRBV12-4; CDR3 protein: CASSLMGSAFF; CDR3 DNA: TGTGCCAGCAGTTTAATGGGTTCGGCTTTCTTT
D gene: NA; clone size: NA; J gene: TRBJ1-5; V gene: TRBV28; CDR3 protein: CAQGRQRNQPQHF; CDR3 DNA: TGTGCCCAGGGCAGACAGCGCAATCAGCCCCAGCATTTT
D gene: NA; clone size: few; J gene: TRBJ1-3; V gene: TRBV15; CDR3 protein: CATSRPSSASSGNTIYF; CDR3 DNA: TGTGCCACCAGCAGGCCATCATCGGCTAGCTCTGGAAACACCATATATTTT
D gene: NA; clone size: once; J gene: TRBJ1-2; V gene: TRBV5-4; CDR3 protein: CASSLEGGGYGYTF; CDR3 DNA: TGTGCCAGCAGCTTGGAAGGGGGAGGGTATGGCTACACCTTC
D gene: NA; clone size: NA; J gene: TRBJ2-2; V gene: TRBV9; CDR3 protein: CASSVSMAGELFF; CDR3 DNA: TGTGCCAGCAGCGTATCGATGGCCGGGGAGCTGTTTTTT
D gene: TRBD1; clone size: NA; J gene: TRBJ1-2; V gene: TRBV11-2; CDR3 protein: CASSFRTGGAWGGYTF; CDR3 DNA: TGTGCCAGCAGCTTCCGGACAGGGGGCGCGTGGGGTGGCTACACCTTC
D gene: NA; clone size: NA; J gene: TRBJ1-2; V gene: TRBV7-9; CDR3 protein: CASSLVGNDGYTF; CDR3 DNA: TGTGCCAGCAGCTTAGTAGGGAACGATGGCTACACCTTC
D gene: NA; clone size: NA; J gene: TRBJ2-5; V gene: TRBV18; CDR3 protein: CASSQNRGGETQYF; CDR3 DNA: TGTGCCAGCTCGCAGAACAGGGGAGGAGAGACCCAGTACTTC
D gene: NA; clone size: NA; J gene: TRBJ2-5; V gene: TRBV11-1; CDR3 protein: CASTGGETQYF; CDR3 DNA: TGTGCCAGCACTGGAGGAGAGACCCAGTACTTC
D gene: NA; clone size: NA; J gene: TRBJ2-7; V gene: TRBV3-1/TRBV3-2; CDR3 protein: CASSTSGGGYEQYF; CDR3 DNA: TGTGCCAGCAGCACGAGTGGGGGAGGCTACGAGCAGTACTTC
D gene: NA; clone size: NA; J gene: TRBJ2-7; V gene: TRBV7-8; CDR3 protein: CASSPRGAYEQYF; CDR3 DNA: TGTGCCAGCAGCCCCAGGGGGGCCTACGAGCAGTACTTC
D gene: NA; clone size: NA; J gene: TRBJ1-5; V gene: TRBV5-8; CDR3 protein: CASKGLNSNQPQHF; CDR3 DNA: TGTGCCAGCAAGGGACTTAATAGCAATCAGCCCCAGCATTTT
D gene: NA; clone size: NA; J gene: TRBJ1-5; V gene: TRBV28; CDR3 protein: CASSLPPGTYSNQPQHF; CDR3 DNA: TGTGCCAGCAGTTTGCCCCCTGGGACATATAGCAATCAGCCCCAGCATTTT
D gene: NA; clone size: NA; J gene: TRBJ2-3; V gene: TRBV19; CDR3 protein: CASSPRLADTQYF; CDR3 DNA: TGTGCCAGTTCCCCGAGACTAGCAGATACGCAGTATTTT
D gene: NA; clone size: NA; J gene: TRBJ1-1; V gene: TRBV6-5; CDR3 protein: CASSYSGEAFF; CDR3 DNA: TGTGCCAGCAGTTACTCAGGGGAAGCTTTCTTT
D gene: NA; clone size: once; J gene: TRBJ2-7; V gene: TRBV28; CDR3 protein: CASGWTYEQYF; CDR3 DNA: TGTGCCAGCGGGTGGACCTACGAGCAGTACTTC